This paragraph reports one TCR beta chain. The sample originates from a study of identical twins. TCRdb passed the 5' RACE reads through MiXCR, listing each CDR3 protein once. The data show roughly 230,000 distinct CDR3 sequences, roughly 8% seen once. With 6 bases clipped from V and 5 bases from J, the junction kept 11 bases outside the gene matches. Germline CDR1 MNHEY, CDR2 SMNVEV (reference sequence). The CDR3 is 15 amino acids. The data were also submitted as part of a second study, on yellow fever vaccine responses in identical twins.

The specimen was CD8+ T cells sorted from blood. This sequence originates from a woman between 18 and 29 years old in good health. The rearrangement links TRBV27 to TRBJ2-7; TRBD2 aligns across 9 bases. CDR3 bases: TGTGCCAGCAGGAAAATAGCGGGAGTGAGTAACGAGCAGTACTTC. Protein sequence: CASRKIAGVSNEQYF.